The 18 T cell receptor beta chains reported below all come from one sample, sequenced in a study of shared clonotypes between healthy human individuals. The repertoire was sequenced with immunoSEQ multiplex PCR; TCRdb's copy has only in-frame clones and lacks some. The repertoire consists of around 700,000 clones, with around 72% occurring once and the leading ten covering 1.5% to 2%. Specimen: memory CD4+ T cells sorted from blood. As to subset: CD45RA-negative fraction. The receptors here all came from a woman between 25 and 40 years old in good health.

This rearrangement joins TRBV2 to TRBJ2-2; D is unresolved. The germline V gene encodes CDR1 SNHLY and CDR2 FYNNEI. V was pared by 9 bases and J by 7 bases, with 15 bases between. The CDR3 is 13 amino acids. The CDR3 nucleotides read TGTGCCAGTTCGTCCAGGACCTTCGGGGAGCTGTTTTTT. It specifies CASSSRTFGELFF. The full variable domain, completed using reference TRBV2 and TRBJ2-2, is EPEVTQTPSHQVTQMGQEVILRCVPISNHLYFYWYRQILGQKVEFLVSFYNNEISEKSEIFDDQFSVERPDGSNFTLKIRSTKLEDSAMYFCASSSRTFGELFFGEGSRLTVL.

V gene TRBV28 combines with J gene TRBJ1-2; D uncertain. The CDR3 sequence is 14 residues long. Trimming took 2 bases from V and 5 from J, leaving 12 bases between them. Germline V CDR1 and CDR2: MDHEN, SYDVKM. CDR3 in amino acids: CASSLIVYPYGYTF. Here the CDR3 DNA reads TGTGCCAGCAGTTTAATCGTGTACCCTTATGGCTACACCTTC.

This clone was observed a single time. The sample holds other DNA sequences that translate to the same CDR3. The chain has TRBV19 and TRBJ2-3; D might be TRBD2 (5 bases). V was clipped by 5 bases and J by 0 bases, with 9 bases between them. Per germline, CDR1 LNHDA and CDR2 SQIVND (reference sequence). This CDR3 region has 14 residues. The CDR3 region is CASSPRTSTDTQYF. CDR3 nucleotides: TGTGCCAGTAGTCCTCGGACTAGCACAGATACGCAGTATTTT.

The CDR3 nucleotides read TGCGCCAGCAGCTTCCAGGGGGCCGGCTACAATGAGCAGTTCTTC. It yields the protein CASSFQGAGYNEQFF. The chain uses TRBV5-1 and TRBJ2-1, with TRBD1 matching 8 bases. The CDR3 contains 15 residues. Germline V gene sequence: CDR1 SGHRS, CDR2 YFSETQ. Trimming took 2 bases from V and 3 from J; bases not matched to a gene: 4.

This clone was recorded a few times. The rearrangement joins TRBV2 to TRBJ2-7, with unresolved D. The CDR3 runs 12 residues. The germline V gene encodes CDR1 SNHLY and CDR2 FYNNEI. V dropped 4 bases and J dropped 2 bases, with 6 bases sitting between them. As DNA, the CDR3 is TGTGCCAGCAGTGTTCAGGCCTACGAGCAGTACTTC. This gives the protein CASSVQAYEQYF.

The rearrangement links TRBV5-1 to TRBJ2-5, with TRBD1 matching 7 bases. After removal of 4 bases from V and 5 bases from J, the junction contained 11 bases not matched to a gene. Germline V gene sequence: CDR1 SGHRS, CDR2 YFSETQ. The CDR3 consists of 15 residues. The CDR3 loop is CASSAQGQSRETQYF. CDR3 DNA: TGCGCCAGCAGCGCGCAGGGACAGTCGAGGGAGACCCAGTACTTC.

The chain joins TRBV20-1 to TRBJ2-7; no firm D call. The CDR3 covers 11 residues. Between the trimmed V and J ends, which lost 3 bases and 3 bases, there was a span of 6 bases. Germline values: CDR1 DFQATT, CDR2 SNEGSKA (reference sequence). CDR3 in DNA: TGCAGTGCTAGCGGTCTCTACGAGCAGTACTTC. Translated: CSASGLYEQYF.

The V gene is TRBV7-9, the J gene TRBJ2-1; 9 positions agree with TRBD2. This CDR3 contains 15 residues. The trim removed 4 bases at V and 0 bases at J, leaving 1 base unmatched. The germline V gene encodes CDR1 SEHNR and CDR2 FQNEAQ (reference sequence). CDR3 residues: CASSSTSGSYNEQFF. The CDR3, as DNA: TGTGCCAGCAGCTCGACTAGCGGCTCCTACAATGAGCAGTTCTTC. Supplemented by reference TRBV7-9 and TRBJ2-1, the full variable domain reads DTGVSQNPRHKITKRGQNVTFRCDPISEHNRLYWYRQTLGQGPEFLTYFQNEAQLEKSRLLSDRFSAERPKGSFSTLEIQRTEQGDSAMYLCASSSTSGSYNEQFFGPGTRLTVL.

This clone was seen more than once but under ten times. The chain combines TRBV7-8 with TRBJ1-1; 8 positions agree with TRBD1. J gave up 5 bases and V 3 bases, and 2 bases lay outside the gene matches. This CDR3 spans 13 amino acids. CDR1 is SGHVS, CDR2 FQNEAQ, per germline. The DNA of the CDR3 is TGTGCCAGCAGCTTTACAGGGGGGACTGAAGCTTTCTTT. The encoded protein is CASSFTGGTEAFF.

Points on this clone: Only one base separates this from a far larger clonotype, so it likely reflects a read error. V is TRBV4-1 and J is TRBJ2-1; a weak D match, TRBD2 (6 bases). V lost 4 bases to trimming and J lost 5 bases, with 21 bases between them. Germline lookup yields CDR1 MGHRA and CDR2 YSYEKL. The CDR3 spans 17 residues. This chain's CDR3 is CASSPRRGGESDNEQFF. Here the CDR3 DNA reads TGCGCCAGCAGCCCCCGGAGGGGCGGGGAATCAGACAATGAGCAGTTCTTC.

The chain carries TRBV11-2 and TRBJ1-1; D is unclear. Germline-derived CDR1 and CDR2 are SGHAT and FQNNGV. CDR3 length: 17 residues. V lost 1 base to trimming and J lost 4 bases, with 19 bases between them. The CDR3 DNA sequence: TGTGCCAGCAGCTTAGGACGTGGTAGGAGGGCAGGCACTGAAGCTTTCTTT. Its translation: CASSLGRGRRAGTEAFF.

The V call is TRBV28, the J call TRBJ1-5; D uncertain. V was clipped by 0 bases and J by 4 bases, with 10 bases between them. CDR3 length: 15 residues. CDR1 is MDHEN, CDR2 SYDVKM, per germline. The CDR3 sequence is CASSLWPGNNQPQHF. DNA of the CDR3: TGTGCCAGCAGTTTATGGCCCGGGAATAATCAGCCCCAGCATTTT. Combining the CDR3 with reference TRBV28 and TRBJ1-5 gives the whole variable domain DVKVTQSSRYLVKRTGEKVFLECVQDMDHENMFWYRQDPGLGLRLIYFSYDVKMKEKGDIPEGYSVSREKKERFSLILESASTNQTSMYLCASSLWPGNNQPQHFGDGTRLSIL.

The J gene is TRBJ2-5, the V gene TRBV5-1; 7 bases fit TRBD1. Trimming cost V 4 bases and J 5 bases; bases outside gene matches: 11. The CDR3 runs 15 residues. The germline CDR1 and CDR2 sequences are SGHRS and YFSETQ. In nucleotides, the CDR3 is TGCGCCAGCAGCGGGACCCGACAGGGTGCGGAGACCCAGTACTTC. Amino acids: CASSGTRQGAETQYF.

This clone was picked up a small number of times. The chain couples TRBV29-1 to TRBJ1-5, with D perhaps TRBD1 (5 bases). This CDR3 is built from 13 residues. Trimming took off 7 bases at V and 6 bases at J, with 16 bases between the two ends. Germline V CDR1 and CDR2: SQVTM, ANQGSEA. In DNA form, the CDR3 reads TGCAGCGCCCTGGGGCAGGGAGGTCAGCCCCAGCATTTT. Translating it yields CSALGQGGQPQHF.

This chain links TRBV5-1 with TRBJ2-1; tentative D call: TRBD2 (5 bases). The V end lost 0 bases, the J end lost 9 bases, and 10 bases lay between the germline ends. Per the germline V gene, CDR1 is SGHRS and CDR2 is YFSETQ. The CDR3 consists of 13 residues. This chain's CDR3 is CASSLGRSSEQFF. CDR3 nucleotide sequence: TGCGCCAGCAGCTTGGGGAGGTCGAGTGAGCAGTTCTTC.

In the case of this clone: The same CDR3 arises from other DNA sequences in this sample as well. The gene calls are TRBV6-4 and TRBJ2-3; 7 bases map to TRBD1. The trim removed 1 base at V and 0 bases at J, leaving 1 base unmatched. The CDR3 extends over 15 amino acids. From germline, CDR1 is MRHNA and CDR2 SNTAGT. The CDR3 loop is CASSDWGQSTDTQYF. The CDR3, as DNA: TGTGCCAGCAGTGACTGGGGACAGAGCACAGATACGCAGTATTTT.

The V and J genes are TRBV5-1 and TRBJ2-7; TRBD2 might be the D (6 bases). Germline V gene sequence: CDR1 SGHRS, CDR2 YFSETQ. V lost 4 bases, J lost 2 bases, and 16 bases lay in between. This CDR3 spans 15 amino acids. The CDR3 loop is CASSSSRRDAYEQYF. The CDR3 DNA reads as TGCGCCAGCAGCAGTAGCAGGAGGGATGCCTACGAGCAGTACTTC.

The genes are TRBV10-2 and TRBJ1-2, with D possibly TRBD1 on 6 matching bases. The CDR3 runs to 14 residues. Per the germline V gene, CDR1 is WSHSY and CDR2 is SAAADI. Trimming removed 6 bases at V and 4 bases at J, with 15 bases between. The CDR3 is CASSAGAELYGYTF. DNA for the CDR3: TGCGCCAGCAGCGCAGGGGCGGAACTCTATGGCTACACCTTC.